This T cell receptor (beta chain) comes out of a study of shared clonotypes between healthy human individuals. Trimming left V 0 bases short and J 5 bases short, with 2 bases between. CDR3 length: 11 residues. The germline CDR1 and CDR2 sequences are PRHDT and FYEKMQ (reference sequence). Deep was the level used in running the assay. Sequenced by immunoSEQ multiplex PCR; TCRdb stores in-frame clones only, minus some. The sample includes millions of clones, over 85% seen only once; the top ten take about 1.1%. A remark on this clone: This is likely an artifact of a read error, given a far larger clone one base away. The sample contains more than one DNA sequence encoding this CDR3.

CD45RO-negative, CCR7-positively selected cells formed the naive CD8 fraction, excluding terminally differentiated effector memory CD45RA+ cells. All donors qualified as healthy HIV-negative adults and had experienced no recent acute infections or vaccinations. The chain joins TRBV13 to TRBJ2-7; no clear D gene. Material for sequencing was naive CD8+ T cells sorted from blood. This clonotype was sampled from a man aged 18 to 30 in good health. As DNA, the CDR3 is TGTGCCAGCAGCTTAGGGGACGAGCAGTACTTC. This gives the protein CASSLGDEQYF.